The 25 T cell receptor beta chains given below trace back to one sample, sequenced in a study of T-cell reconstitution after alpha-beta-depleted transplantation in children. TCRbeta library preparation incorporated unique molecular identifiers. TCRdb re-called the PCR reads through MiXCR, storing one row per CDR3 protein. The repertoire consists of hundreds of thousands of distinct CDR3 sequences, with roughly 16% occurring once and the leading ten covering 5%. Material: PBMCs, mostly from graft donor cells, obtained 360 days after TCRalphabeta/CD19-depleted stem cell transplant. The receptor source for this set is a male patient between 5 and 17 years old who had a stem cell transplant for acute lymphoblastic leukemia, so the T cells may come from the graft donor.

This clonotype was seen at least ten times. J is TRBJ2-3 and V is TRBV5-1; D not certain. Trimming removed 1 base from V and 0 bases from J, with 9 bases in between. This CDR3 has 15 amino acids. The V gene's germline CDR1 is SGHRS and CDR2 YFSETQ. CDR3 DNA: TGCGCCAGCAGCTTGACAGCCACTAGCACAGATACGCAGTATTTT. It codes for CASSLTATSTDTQYF.

This chain uses TRBV20-1 with TRBJ2-4; tentative D call: TRBD1 (5 bases). V was shortened by 2 bases and J by 5 bases, with 10 bases between the two germline ends. Germline V lookup: CDR1 DFQATT, CDR2 SNEGSKA (reference sequence). The CDR3 is made up of 13 amino acids. For the CDR3, the DNA is TGCAGTGCTAGAAGGGGCCAGGAAAACATTCAGTACTTC. As protein: CSARRGQENIQYF.

This clonotype appeared a few times. The rearrangement links TRBV18 to TRBJ2-1, with D perhaps matching TRBD2 (5 bases). From germline, CDR1 is KGHSH and CDR2 LQKENI. The CDR3 is 17 residues long. Trimming pared 2 bases from V and 0 bases from J, leaving 14 bases between. The CDR3 bases are TGTGCCAGCTCACCATTGGGTAGCGACCTCTCCTACAATGAGCAGTTCTTC. It encodes CASSPLGSDLSYNEQFF.

The sample holds a few counts of this clonotype. The chain employs TRBV2 and TRBJ2-2; 9 nucleotides line up with TRBD2. After removal of 3 bases from V and 5 bases from J, the junction contained 4 bases not matched to a gene. Germline V gene data show CDR1 as SNHLY and CDR2 as FYNNEI. CDR3 length: 15 amino acids. In DNA form, the CDR3 reads TGTGCCAGCAGTGACCGGCTAGCGGGAACCGGGGAGCTGTTTTTT. Residues: CASSDRLAGTGELFF.

The chain couples TRBV3-1 to TRBJ2-1, with D unclear. V lost 4 bases and J lost 8, with 15 bases in between. CDR3 size: 14 residues. Germline V lookup: CDR1 LGHDT, CDR2 YNNKEL (reference sequence). The CDR3 DNA is TGTGCCAGCAGCCCGAAGGAAGGCCGAGATGAGCAGTTCTTC. It is translated as CASSPKEGRDEQFF.

There are many counts of this clonotype. This sequence joins TRBV3-1 and TRBJ2-1; the D is unclear. The V and J ends lost 5 bases and 10 bases respectively, with 12 bases between them. CDR3 length: 12 amino acids. Germline V CDR1 and CDR2: LGHDT, YNNKEL (reference sequence). The CDR3 here is CASSRLGYEQFF. CDR3 DNA sequence: TGTGCCAGCAGCAGGCTAGGGTACGAGCAGTTCTTC.

The table lists this clonotype with a few counts. This sequence joins TRBV11-2 and TRBJ2-7, with TRBD1 identical over 7 bases. The junction had 13 bases not matched to a gene; V was cut back by 6 bases and J by 2 bases. The CDR3 extends over 16 amino acids. CDR1 and CDR2 from the germline V gene are SGHAT and FQNNGV. CDR3 coding DNA: TGTGCCAGCAGTTTTAACACAGGGGTTTTAACCTACGAGCAGTACTTC. Its protein product is CASSFNTGVLTYEQYF. Based on the CDR3 plus reference TRBV11-2 and TRBJ2-7, the full variable domain is EAGVAQSPRYKIIEKRQSVAFWCNPISGHATLYWYQQILGQGPKLLIQFQNNGVVDDSQLPKDRFSAERLKGVDSTLKIQPAKLEDSAVYLCASSFNTGVLTYEQYFGPGTRLTVT.

The chain combines TRBV6-5 with TRBJ2-1, with 7 bases aligning to TRBD1. With V trimmed by 2 bases and J by 8 bases, 12 bases remained unmatched. Germline V gene data show CDR1 as MNHEY and CDR2 as SVGAGI. This CDR3 comprises 16 residues. CDR3 sequence reads: CASSYDPDRAGDEQFF. The CDR3 DNA reads TGTGCCAGCAGTTACGACCCAGACAGGGCGGGCGATGAGCAGTTCTTC.

The J gene is TRBJ1-1, the V gene TRBV29-1, with a tentative D call TRBD1 (6 bases). CDR1 and CDR2 from the germline V gene are SQVTM and ANQGSEA. The length of the CDR3 is 14 residues. Between the trimmed V and J ends, which lost 6 bases and 3 bases, there was a span of 17 bases. In DNA form, the CDR3 reads TGCAGCGTCCTCCGGGGGGGGCCCCACACTGAAGCTTTCTTT. Its translation: CSVLRGGPHTEAFF.

The chain uses TRBV9 and TRBJ2-3, with unresolved D. Trimming took 0 bases from V and 2 from J, leaving 10 bases between them. Germline V CDR1 and CDR2: SGDLS, YYNGEE. The CDR3 is 15 amino acids. The CDR3 spells CASSVAVRNTDTQYF. The CDR3 DNA is TGTGCCAGCAGCGTAGCAGTCAGAAACACAGATACGCAGTATTTT.

This clonotype was counted at least ten times. The rearrangement uses TRBV6-1 and TRBJ2-7; no reliable D call. V lost 6 bases and J 3 bases, leaving 12 bases between the germline ends. The length of the CDR3 is 13 residues. CDR1 is MNHNS, CDR2 SASEGT, per germline. The CDR3 nucleotides read TGTGCCAGCAGAAATAACATACGCTACGAGCAGTACTTC. This encodes CASRNNIRYEQYF.

The chain uses TRBV29-1 and TRBJ1-2; D remains unclear. Trimming took off 4 bases at V and 4 bases at J, with 7 bases between the two ends. The CDR3 contains 11 residues. From germline, CDR1 is SQVTM and CDR2 ANQGSEA. CDR3 loop: CSVVQLYGYTF. The CDR3 nucleotides read TGCAGCGTTGTACAGCTCTATGGCTACACCTTC.

This clonotype has a count of ten or more. The chain uses TRBV15 and TRBJ2-1; possible D gene TRBD1, 5 bases. Deletions cut 0 bases from V and 7 bases from J, with 13 bases between. The CDR3 loop spans 15 amino acids. The germline CDR1 and CDR2 sequences are LNHNV and YYDKDF (reference sequence). The CDR3 DNA reads as TGTGCCACCAGCAGAGATAACTCAGGGTGGAATGAGCAGTTCTTC. It codes for CATSRDNSGWNEQFF.

This clonotype has more than one count but fewer than ten. This CDR3 is CASSRGAGTSSDEQYF. Written as DNA, the CDR3 is TGCGCCAGCAGCAGAGGAGCCGGGACTAGCAGCGACGAGCAGTACTTC. The chain combines TRBV5-1 with TRBJ2-7; TRBD2 agrees at 9 bases. CDR3 length: 16 residues. The V gene end was trimmed by 4 bases and the J gene end by 5 bases; junction bases not matched to a gene: 13. Germline-derived CDR1 and CDR2 are SGHRS and YFSETQ.

This chain connects TRBV2 to TRBJ1-5; maybe TRBD1 (6 bases). This CDR3 has 13 amino acids. With 4 bases removed from V and 14 bases from J, the gap between germline ends came to 18 bases. Per germline, CDR1 SNHLY and CDR2 FYNNEI. CDR3 sequence (DNA): TGTGCCAGCAGTGGTCCAGGACAGTCCCCAAAGCATTTT. This translates into CASSGPGQSPKHF.

The rearrangement joins TRBV29-1 to TRBJ2-3; either TRBD1 or TRBD2 may fit D (5 bases each). The CDR3 runs 18 residues. From germline, CDR1 is SQVTM and CDR2 ANQGSEA. Trimming took 4 bases from V and 2 from J, leaving 25 bases between them. CDR3 residues: CSVVGGAGGGRLTDTQYF. The DNA for the CDR3 is TGCAGCGTTGTTGGTGGGGCCGGTGGGGGAAGGCTCACAGATACGCAGTATTTT.

This clonotype was seen ten or more times. This sequence joins TRBV5-1 and TRBJ2-1; 9 bases map to TRBD2. The length of the CDR3 is 16 residues. Germline V gene sequence: CDR1 SGHRS, CDR2 YFSETQ. V gave up 0 bases and J gave up 5 bases; unmatched junction bases: 6. CDR3 residues: CASSLAALAGNNEQFF. The CDR3 nucleotides are TGCGCCAGCAGCTTGGCCGCACTAGCGGGTAACAATGAGCAGTTCTTC.

The chain links TRBV6-2 or TRBV6-3 to TRBJ2-1; 7 nucleotides line up with TRBD2. CDR3 size: 16 residues. Germline values: CDR1 MNHEY, CDR2 SVGEGT. V dropped 2 bases and J dropped 8; count of bases not matched to a gene: 12. The CDR3 nucleotides are TGTGCCAGCAGTTACCCAGCGGGACGTCCGCTCTATGAGCAGTTCTTC. This codes for CASSYPAGRPLYEQFF.

This clonotype turned up a few times. The chain uses TRBV5-1 and TRBJ2-3, with unresolved D. CDR1 is SGHRS, CDR2 YFSETQ, per germline. The CDR3 runs to 12 residues. The V end lost 4 bases, the J end lost 7 bases, and 10 bases lay between the germline ends. The CDR3 spells CASSEDGHTQYF. CDR3 coding DNA: TGCGCCAGCAGCGAAGATGGACATACGCAGTATTTT.

This clonotype was seen a handful of times. This rearrangement joins TRBV19 to TRBJ2-1; D is unresolved. CDR1 is LNHDA and CDR2 is SQIVND in the germline V gene (reference sequence). The V end lost 3 bases, the J end lost 6 bases, and 9 bases lay between the germline ends. CDR3 length: 13 residues. CDR3 amino acids: CASSIGSANEQFF. CDR3 nucleotides: TGTGCCAGTAGTATTGGGTCAGCCAATGAGCAGTTCTTC. Full variable domain (rest looked up from reference TRBV19 and TRBJ2-1): DGGITQSPKYLFRKEGQNVTLSCEQNLNHDAMYWYRQDPGQGLRLIYYSQIVNDFQKGDIAEGYSVSREKKESFPLTVTSAQKNPTAFYLCASSIGSANEQFFGPGTRLTVL.

There are a few counts of this clonotype. This sequence joins TRBV11-2 and TRBJ2-5, with TRBD2 matching over 7 bases. Trimming at V came to 1 base and at J to 2 bases, leaving 7 bases not matched to a gene. Germline CDR1 SGHAT, CDR2 FQNNGV. The CDR3 is 16 amino acids. The CDR3 loop reads CASSLVEPSGQETQYF. The CDR3, as DNA: TGTGCCAGCAGCTTAGTGGAGCCTAGCGGACAAGAGACCCAGTACTTC.

This clonotype was detected ten times or more. V gene TRBV5-1 combines with J gene TRBJ2-3; TRBD1 matches at 9 bases. V shed 0 bases and J 1 base; nucleotides not matched to a gene: 0. Germline V gene data show CDR1 as SGHRS and CDR2 as YFSETQ. The CDR3 runs 15 residues. In DNA form, the CDR3 reads TGCGCCAGCAGCTTGGACAGGGGGCGCACAGATACGCAGTATTTT. Translation gives CASSLDRGRTDTQYF.

This clonotype has just a few counts. The genes are TRBV6-1 and TRBJ2-2; D gene ambiguous. In germline, CDR1 is MNHNS, CDR2 SASEGT. V was pared by 4 bases and J by 0 bases, with 9 bases between. CDR3 length: 15 amino acids. CDR3 residues: CASSAGRPNTGELFF. The CDR3 DNA reads as TGTGCCAGCAGTGCCGGACGGCCGAACACCGGGGAGCTGTTTTTT.

This clonotype has more than one count but fewer than ten. Relative to the germline gene, one junction end is altered; a read error may explain this. The chain is built from TRBV6-2 or TRBV6-3 and TRBJ2-1; unclear D gene. CDR1 and CDR2 from the germline V gene are MNHEY and SVGEGT. There are 9 residues in the CDR3. The CDR3: CASSNVGAF. DNA of the CDR3: TGTGCCAGCAGTAACGTGGGCGCCTTC.

This rearrangement joins TRBV2 to TRBJ2-3; 12 bases map to TRBD2. After removal of 4 bases from V and 3 bases from J, the junction contained 11 bases not matched to a gene. This CDR3 spans 18 amino acids. From germline, CDR1 is SNHLY and CDR2 FYNNEI. The CDR3 sequence is CASSALPAGTSGTDTQYF. The CDR3 DNA follows: TGTGCCAGCAGTGCACTACCGGCCGGGACTAGCGGGACAGATACGCAGTATTTT. The whole variable domain, remainder taken from reference TRBV2 and TRBJ2-3, is EPEVTQTPSHQVTQMGQEVILRCVPISNHLYFYWYRQILGQKVEFLVSFYNNEISEKSEIFDDQFSVERPDGSNFTLKIRSTKLEDSAMYFCASSALPAGTSGTDTQYFGPGTRLTVL.